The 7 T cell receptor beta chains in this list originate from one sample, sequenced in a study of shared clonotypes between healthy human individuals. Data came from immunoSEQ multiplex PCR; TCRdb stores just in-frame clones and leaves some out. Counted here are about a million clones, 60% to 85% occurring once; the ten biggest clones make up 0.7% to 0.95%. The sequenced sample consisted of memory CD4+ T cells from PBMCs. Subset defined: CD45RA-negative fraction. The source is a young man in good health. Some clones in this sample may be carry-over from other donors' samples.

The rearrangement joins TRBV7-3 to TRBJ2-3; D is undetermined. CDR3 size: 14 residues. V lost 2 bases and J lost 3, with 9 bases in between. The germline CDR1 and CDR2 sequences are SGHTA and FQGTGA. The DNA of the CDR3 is TGTGCCAGCAGCTTATCTGCCGAGACAGATACGCAGTATTTT. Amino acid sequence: CASSLSAETDTQYF.

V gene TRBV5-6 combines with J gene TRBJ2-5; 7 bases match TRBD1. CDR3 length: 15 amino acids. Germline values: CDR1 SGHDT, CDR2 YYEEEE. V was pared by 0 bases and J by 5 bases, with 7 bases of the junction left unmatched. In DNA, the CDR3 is TGTGCCAGCAGCTTGGGGTACAGGGGTGGGGAGACCCAGTACTTC. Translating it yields CASSLGYRGGETQYF.

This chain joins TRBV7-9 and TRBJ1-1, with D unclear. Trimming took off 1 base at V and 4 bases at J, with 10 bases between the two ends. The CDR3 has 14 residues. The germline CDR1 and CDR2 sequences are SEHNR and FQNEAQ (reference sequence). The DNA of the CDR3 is TGTGCCAGCAGCTTAGAATGGGTGAGCACTGAAGCTTTCTTT. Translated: CASSLEWVSTEAFF.

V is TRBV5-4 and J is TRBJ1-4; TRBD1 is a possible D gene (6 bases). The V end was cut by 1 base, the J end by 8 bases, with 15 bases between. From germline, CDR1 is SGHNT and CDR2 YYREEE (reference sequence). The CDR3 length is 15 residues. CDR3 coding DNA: TGTGCCAGCAGCTTGTCTCGGGGGGCGCAGGAAAAACTGTTTTTT. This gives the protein CASSLSRGAQEKLFF.

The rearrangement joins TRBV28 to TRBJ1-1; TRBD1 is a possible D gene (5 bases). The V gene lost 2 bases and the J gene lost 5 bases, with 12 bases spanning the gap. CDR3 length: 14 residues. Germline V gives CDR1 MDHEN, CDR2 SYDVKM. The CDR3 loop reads CASSLNGAATEAFF. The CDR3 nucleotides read TGTGCCAGCAGTTTAAATGGGGCCGCGACTGAAGCTTTCTTT. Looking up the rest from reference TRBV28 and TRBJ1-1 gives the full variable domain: DVKVTQSSRYLVKRTGEKVFLECVQDMDHENMFWYRQDPGLGLRLIYFSYDVKMKEKGDIPEGYSVSREKKERFSLILESASTNQTSMYLCASSLNGAATEAFFGQGTRLTVV.

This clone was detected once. Written as DNA, the CDR3 is TGTGCCAGCAAACCCGGGACTAGCTCCACCGGGGAGCTGTTTTTT. As protein: CASKPGTSSTGELFF. This chain links TRBV6-1 with TRBJ2-2, with 9 bases matching TRBD2. Trimming took 7 bases from V and 4 from J; bases not matched to a gene: 7. The germline CDR1 and CDR2 sequences are MNHNS and SASEGT. The CDR3 has 15 amino acids.

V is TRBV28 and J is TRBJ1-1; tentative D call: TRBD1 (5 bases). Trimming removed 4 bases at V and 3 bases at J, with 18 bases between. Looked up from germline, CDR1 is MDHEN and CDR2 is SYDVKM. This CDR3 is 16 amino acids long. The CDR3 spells CASSSLGRGADTEAFF. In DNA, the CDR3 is TGTGCCAGCAGTTCCCTTGGTAGGGGCGCGGACACTGAAGCTTTCTTT.